This entry concerns a single TCR beta chain. Germline V CDR1 and CDR2: MDHEN, SYDVKM. The CDR3 length is 15 residues. Trimming cost V 5 bases and J 2 bases, with 13 bases left between them. This sample stems from a study of blood T cell repertoires in COVID-19. Turning to the study itself: From T cells, B-cell-depleted T cells, or PBMCs came the material, which was cDNA or gDNA.

In the authors' workflow: Using reference gene primer amplification, nucleated cell counts were estimated. The repertoire was sequenced with immunoSEQ multiplex PCR; TCRdb's copy has only in-frame clones and lacks some. That table is the source of V, J and clone size, and D and trimming were worked out from the DNA. This table has about 190,000 clones, roughly 78% appearing once. The specimen sequenced was peripheral blood. The receptor was isolated from a woman older than 75 with active or convalescent COVID-19. V and J are TRBV28 and TRBJ2-1; no firm D call. CDR3 in DNA: TGTGCCAGCAGTCTCCGAGTTGGAGCCTACAATGAGCAGTTCTTC. Its protein is CASSLRVGAYNEQFF.